Listed below are T cell receptor beta chains from one sample, sequenced in a study of CD8+CD57+ T cells in acquired aplastic anemia. TCRdb fed the reads into MiXCR, producing one record per CDR3 protein. The sample holds 200,000 or so distinct CDR3 sequences, over 40% seen once. The sample was sorted CD4+, CD8+, or CD8+CD57+ T cells (not recorded which) from PBMCs. The receptors derive from a human donor with aplastic anemia. CDR3s include the opening cysteine and the closing phenylalanine or tryptophan. The order of the fields is J gene, D gene, V gene, clone size, CDR3 protein, CDR3 DNA. D genes are given only for firm matches. Only part of the rows carry a size: once, few, many, or a class if the clone is expanded.

TRBJ2-7,NA,TRBV3-1,few,CASSQGQRPTYEQYF,TGTGCCAGCAGCCAAGGGCAGCGCCCTACCTACGAGCAGTACTTC
TRBJ1-1,NA,TRBV30,few,CAWSVRGLMNTEAFF,TGTGCCTGGAGTGTGAGGGGCCTCATGAACACTGAAGCTTTCTTT
TRBJ2-5,TRBD2,TRBV9,NA,CASSVALAGVETQYF,TGTGCCAGCAGCGTAGCACTAGCGGGAGTAGAGACCCAGTACTTC
TRBJ2-7,NA,TRBV2,few,CASGTAGEQYF,TGTGCCAGTGGGACTGCCGGCGAGCAGTACTTC
TRBJ2-7,TRBD2,TRBV19,NA,CASSRGVGGFERYF,TGTGCCAGTAGTAGGGGGGTGGGGGGGTTCGAGCGGTACTTC
TRBJ2-3,TRBD2,TRBV10-3,many,CAISGTRADTQYF,TGTGCCATCAGCGGGACTAGGGCAGATACGCAGTATTTT
TRBJ2-7,TRBD1,TRBV20-1,NA,CSATGTGYEQYF,TGCAGTGCTACCGGGACAGGCTACGAGCAGTACTTC
TRBJ2-4,NA,TRBV10-3,NA,CASRGGVAKNIQYF,TGTGCCAGCAGGGGAGGGGTAGCCAAAAACATTCAGTACTTC
TRBJ1-5,TRBD1,TRBV2,NA,CASQQGDRNQPQHF,TGTGCCAGCCAGCAGGGGGATCGCAATCAGCCCCAGCATTTT
TRBJ1-6,NA,TRBV20-1,NA,CSAVGREGYNSPLHF,TGCAGTGCTGTAGGGCGGGAGGGTTATAATTCACCCCTCCACTTT
TRBJ2-1,TRBD1,TRBV6-5,many,CASGPRGRSYNEQFF,TGTGCCAGCGGGCCCAGGGGGCGATCCTACAATGAGCAGTTCTTC
TRBJ2-1,NA,TRBV2,NA,CASSSRQGGNEQFF,TGTGCCAGCAGTTCCCGACAGGGAGGCAATGAGCAGTTCTTC
TRBJ1-6,NA,TRBV24-1,NA,CATSDFGDGHNSPLHF,TGTGCCACCAGTGATTTCGGGGACGGTCATAATTCACCCCTCCACTTT
TRBJ1-4,TRBD1,TRBV5-1,NA,CASSPGQSGEKLFF,TGCGCCAGCAGCCCGGGACAGTCGGGAGAAAAACTGTTTTTT
TRBJ1-2,TRBD1,TRBV6-5,NA,CASSCARGFGYTF,TGTGCCAGCAGTTGTGCCAGGGGGTTTGGCTACACCTTC
TRBJ2-7,TRBD2,TRBV3-1,NA,CASSRTTSGGYEQHF,TGTGCCAGCAGCCGGACCACTAGCGGGGGCTACGAGCAGCACTTC
TRBJ2-7,NA,TRBV27,NA,CASSFTTHVRDEQYF,TGTGCCAGCAGTTTTACGACGCACGTCCGGGACGAGCAGTACTTC
TRBJ1-1,NA,TRBV20-1,many,CSGSPNTEAFF,TGCAGTGGGAGTCCGAACACTGAAGCTTTCTTT
TRBJ2-5,NA,TRBV5-1,many,CASSLGWGPAETQYF,TGCGCCAGCAGCTTGGGGTGGGGACCTGCAGAGACCCAGTACTTC
TRBJ1-2,NA,TRBV3-1,NA,CASSPSGESYGYTF,TGTGCCAGCAGCCCGTCAGGGGAATCCTATGGCTACACCTTC
TRBJ2-7,NA,TRBV4-2,NA,CASSPAARGTYEQHF,TGTGCCAGCAGTCCCGCCGCTCGGGGGACCTACGAGCAGCACTTC
TRBJ1-1,NA,TRBV4-1,NA,CASSHRMGLNTEAFF,TGCGCCAGCAGCCATCGCATGGGCCTGAACACTGAAGCTTTCTTT
TRBJ2-3,TRBD2,TRBV9,NA,CASGWGGTQYF,TGTGCCAGCGGATGGGGGGGTACGCAGTATTTT
TRBJ2-4,TRBD2,TRBV10-3,few,CAISSSLGAGDKLAKNIRYF,TGTGCCATCAGTTCTTCCTTAGGAGCGGGAGATAAACTAGCCAAAAACATTCGGTACTTC
TRBJ1-5,NA,TRBV19,NA,CASSSTGIRNQPQHF,TGTGCCAGTAGCAGCACAGGGATCCGCAATCAGCCCCAGCATTTT
TRBJ2-1,TRBD2,TRBV28,few,CASSLFASGGPNEQFF,TGTGCCAGCAGTTTATTTGCTAGCGGGGGCCCCAATGAGCAGTTCTTC
TRBJ2-5,TRBD2,TRBV7-8,NA,CASSPGLAGLLETQYF,TGTGCCAGCAGCCCGGGACTAGCGGGGTTGCTCGAGACCCAGTACTTC
TRBJ2-7,TRBD1,TRBV3-1,few,CASSQVTGTGLYEQYF,TGTGCCAGCAGCCAAGTTACAGGGACAGGACTCTACGAGCAGTACTTC
TRBJ1-5,TRBD1,TRBV6-1,NA,CASSAQGFQPQHF,TGTGCCAGCAGTGCACAGGGGTTTCAGCCCCAGCATTTT
TRBJ2-7,TRBD2,TRBV7-8,NA,CASSGSGRAAYEQYF,TGTGCCAGCAGCGGTAGCGGGAGGGCCGCCTACGAGCAGTACTTC
TRBJ2-1,NA,TRBV6-5,many,CASSYAGTGGNEQFF,TGTGCCAGCAGTTACGCTGGGACCGGGGGAAATGAGCAGTTCTTC
TRBJ1-3,TRBD1,TRBV5-1,many,CASNSGGSGNTIYF,TGCGCCAGCAACTCAGGGGGCTCTGGAAACACCATATATTTT
TRBJ2-7,TRBD1,TRBV10-2,many,CATGQGTYEQYF,TGCGCCACCGGACAGGGTACCTACGAGCAGTACTTC
TRBJ2-7,NA,TRBV10-3,NA,CAISDKTGTYEQYF,TGTGCCATCAGCGATAAGACAGGAACCTACGAGCAGTACTTC
TRBJ2-2,NA,TRBV7-3,many,CASSLDSGNTGELFF,TGTGCCAGCAGCTTAGATAGCGGGAACACCGGGGAGCTGTTTTTT
TRBJ2-3,TRBD2,TRBV7-3,many,CASSTGLVTDTQYF,TGTGCCAGCAGCACGGGACTAGTCACAGATACGCAGTATTTT
TRBJ2-3,TRBD1,TRBV5-8,many,CASSETGTSTDTQYF,TGTGCCAGCAGCGAGACAGGGACCAGCACAGATACGCAGTATTTT
TRBJ1-6,NA,TRBV7-9,few,CASSAGAGRIYSPLHF,TGTGCCAGCAGTGCAGGGGCAGGGCGCATATATTCACCCCTCCACTTT